These T cell receptor beta chains were read from a single sample in a study of CXCR3-negative and CXCR3-positive naive CD8 T cells. TCRdb reprocessed the 5' RACE reads and stores each CDR3 protein as one record, lacking DNA. Its table records approximately 41,000 distinct CDR3 sequences. Sequencing input: memory CD8+ T cells from blood. The receptors stem from a human donor in good health. Some clones in this sample may be carry-over from other donors' samples. Both conserved end residues are part of each CDR3. Fields, in order: V gene, J gene, CDR3 protein.

>TRBV20-1|TRBJ2-7
CSAREREYEQYF
>TRBV12-3/TRBV12-4|TRBJ2-2
CASSRLAGEHRVAGELFF
>TRBV28|TRBJ1-5
CASRSRGGNQPQHF
>TRBV7-9|TRBJ2-1
CASSLGSGGGAYQFF
>TRBV7-2|TRBJ1-2
CASSLPQTEPGTGSSYTF
>TRBV12-3/TRBV12-4|TRBJ2-3
CASSLGPPGTDTQYF
>TRBV7-2|TRBJ2-7
CASSLSNEHYEQYF
>TRBV7-8|TRBJ2-1
CASSFRNEQFF
>TRBV5-1|TRBJ2-7
CASGRGSEQYF
>TRBV20-1|TRBJ2-1
CSAREDSGNEQFF
>TRBV6-4|TRBJ2-1
CASSDSKGQGDYNEQLF
>TRBV6-4|TRBJ2-1
CASSDSVSGAGEQFF
>TRBV21-1|TRBJ2-7
CASSKYGAAYEQYF
>TRBV20-1|TRBJ1-1
CSASPGRAEAFF
>TRBV7-9|TRBJ1-3
CASSLGGTASGNTIYF
>TRBV28|TRBJ2-5
CASSVGTSGGNQETQYF
>TRBV29-1|TRBJ1-3
CSVVPISGNTIYF
>TRBV15|TRBJ1-2
CATSGPYGYTF
>TRBV27|TRBJ2-7
CASSPSGTGGYEQYF
>TRBV13|TRBJ1-2
CASSLTAGNYGYTF
>TRBV29-1|TRBJ1-5
CSVGQGGQPQHF
>TRBV7-9|TRBJ2-5
CASSPAWDPGGQETQYF
>TRBV25-1|TRBJ2-5
CASSEGRGETQYF
>TRBV28|TRBJ2-3
CASGSSGTGDVDTQYF
>TRBV6-5|TRBJ2-2
CASSYLRGAGELFF
>TRBV6-6|TRBJ1-1
CASSQTGAKAFF
>TRBV11-2|TRBJ1-2
CASSLGGPGTGVLHYGYTF
>TRBV27|TRBJ2-1
CASSSRTVSDNEQFF
>TRBV14|TRBJ2-2
CASSQVTRGTGELFF